This entry features one TCR beta chain sequence. This CDR3 region has 12 residues. From germline, CDR1 is SGDLS and CDR2 YYNGEE. V trimming: 1 base; J trimming: 14 bases; junction bases outside the gene matches: 5. These data belong to a study of blood T cell repertoires in COVID-19. In terms of age and location, participants ranged from roughly 18 to 100 years and lived in about 25 US areas. Data came from immunoSEQ multiplex PCR; TCRdb stores just in-frame clones and leaves some out. The table shows 300,000 to 500,000 clones, with approximately 90% occurring only once. The chain couples TRBV9 to TRBJ2-3; 9 positions agree with TRBD1. The sequenced sample was PBMCs or T cells enriched from blood (not recorded which). This clonotype was obtained from a woman in her thirties with acute COVID-19. CDR3 coding DNA: TGTGCCAGCAGCGTATCGGGACAGGGCCCGTATTTT. Encoded protein: CASSVSGQGPYF.